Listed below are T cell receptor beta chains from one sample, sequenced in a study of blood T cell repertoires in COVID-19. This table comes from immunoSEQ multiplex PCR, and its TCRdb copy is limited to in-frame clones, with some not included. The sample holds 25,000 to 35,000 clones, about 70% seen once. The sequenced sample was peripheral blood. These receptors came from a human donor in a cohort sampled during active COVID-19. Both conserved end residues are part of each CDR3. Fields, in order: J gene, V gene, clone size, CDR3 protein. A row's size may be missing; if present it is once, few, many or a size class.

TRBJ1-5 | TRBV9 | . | CASSVEWGPNQPQHF
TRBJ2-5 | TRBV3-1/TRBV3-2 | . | CASSQVGTSGGETQYF
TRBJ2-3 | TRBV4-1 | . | CASSQGRGGRGTDTQYF
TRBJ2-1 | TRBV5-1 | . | CASSLGGAGASGNEQFF
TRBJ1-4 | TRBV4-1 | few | CASSRLGGTNEKLFF
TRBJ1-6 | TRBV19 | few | CASSIYPGRETPLHF
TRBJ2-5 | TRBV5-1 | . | CASSLDRGSETQYF
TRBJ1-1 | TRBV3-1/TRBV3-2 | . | CASTPRTGGKNTEAFF
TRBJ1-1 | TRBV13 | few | CASSLEGAITEAFF
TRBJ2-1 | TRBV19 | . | CASSIWQDYNEQFF
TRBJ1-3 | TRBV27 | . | CASSLSGRISGNTIYF
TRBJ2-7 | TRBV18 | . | CASSPPFQGALDEQYF
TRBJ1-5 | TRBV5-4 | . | CASSLDNNQPQHF
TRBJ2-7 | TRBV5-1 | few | CASSLSGGGAYEQYF
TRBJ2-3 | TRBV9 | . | CASSVGLAGGTDTQYF
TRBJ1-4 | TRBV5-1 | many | CASSGDSSLNEKLFF
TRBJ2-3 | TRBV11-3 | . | CASSQGTSGGASTDTQYF
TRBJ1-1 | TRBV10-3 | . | CAISETPNTEAFF
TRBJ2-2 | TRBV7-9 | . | CASSSGLAGVAGELFF
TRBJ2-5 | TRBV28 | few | CASRTTSGGLQETQYF
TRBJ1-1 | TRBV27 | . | CASSLAGGLNTEAFF
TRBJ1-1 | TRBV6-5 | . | CASSYSGRNTEAFF
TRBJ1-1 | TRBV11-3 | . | CASSLEQAEAFF
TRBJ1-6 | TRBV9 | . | CASSAGGDGNSPLHF
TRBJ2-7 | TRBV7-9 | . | CASTGQITGTLSYEQYF
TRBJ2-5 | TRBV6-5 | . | CASSDPDRGTKTQYF
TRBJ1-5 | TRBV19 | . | CASSIPGQGVNQPQHF
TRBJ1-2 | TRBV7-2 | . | CASSSGRQVNYGYTF
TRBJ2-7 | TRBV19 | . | CASSLGTAYEQYF
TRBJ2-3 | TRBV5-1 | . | CASSDPDRGLTDTQYF
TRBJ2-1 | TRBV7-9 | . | CASSTTSGPYNEQFF
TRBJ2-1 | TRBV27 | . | CASSAVWDSSYNEQFF
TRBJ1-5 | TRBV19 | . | CASSIGTFNQPQHF
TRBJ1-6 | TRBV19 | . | CATSTRGSDYNSPLHF
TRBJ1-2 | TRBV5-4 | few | CASSPGQGLMDYGYTF
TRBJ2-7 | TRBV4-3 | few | CASSQVARKPSYEQYF
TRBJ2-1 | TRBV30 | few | CAWTSGGANDEQFF
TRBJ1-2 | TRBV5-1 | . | CATGLGFNYGYTF
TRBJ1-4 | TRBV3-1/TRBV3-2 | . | CASSQTSGVRGEKLFF
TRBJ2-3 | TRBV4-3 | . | CASSQESTGGADTQYF
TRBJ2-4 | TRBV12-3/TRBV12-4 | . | CASSPSTGLIQYF
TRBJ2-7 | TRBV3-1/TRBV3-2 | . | CASSHLTGQGGSPYEQYF
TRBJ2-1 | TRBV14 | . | CASSQGGRLARGNEQFF
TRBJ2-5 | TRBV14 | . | CASSHELAGPQETQYF